This TCR beta chain appears in the sequencing data of a study of T-cell memory formation after mild COVID-19. For the study at large: TCR clustering was largely donor specific. Overall study findings and caveats: CD4/CD8 balance characterized clones contracting day 15 to 85, and CD4+ skew characterized later expanders.

This clonotype was observed at least ten times. Its antigen remains unidentified. The germline V and J ends were trimmed by 2 bases and 4 bases, with 13 bases remaining between them. CDR1 is MNHNS and CDR2 is SASEGT in the germline V gene. There are 15 residues in the CDR3. The TCR alpha and TCR beta cDNA libraries, bearing sample barcodes and UMIs, were generated by 5'RACE using constant-segment primers. TCRdb re-called the 5' RACE reads through MiXCR, storing one row per CDR3 protein. Altogether hundreds of thousands of distinct CDR3 sequences are present, about 20% being singletons, with the ten largest covering 10% to 15%.

The chain recombines TRBV6-1 with TRBJ2-3, with D unresolved. The clonotype was recovered from an adult woman who had mild COVID-19 (a few samples of this study predate the infection). Cell type and time point are not known. Source material: PBMCs or a T cell subset sorted from them (not recorded which). CDR3 DNA: TGTGCCAGCAGTGAAATTCGGCGAGCAGCAGATACGCAGTATTTT. It encodes CASSEIRRAADTQYF.